One sample yielded the 7 T cell receptor beta chains listed below, sequenced in a study of glioma-infiltrating T cells after dendritic cell vaccination (dated by TCRdb to 2016 to 2018). The method was the immunoSEQ multiplex PCR assay. Here the immuneACCESS table is served through TCRdb, limited to in-frame sequences with V and J called. Missing clones are a known gap in these copies; in checked studies unresolved V genes cover under half, and the rest lacks a known reason. This sample is represented by fewer than 100,000 clones; about nine tenths of them were singletons. 15% to 19% of the sample is taken by the ten largest. Here the sequenced sample was blood, taken before dendritic cell vaccination. The source is a human donor with glioblastoma.

This clone was found a few times. V usage is TRBV27 and J usage is TRBJ2-3; 7 bases map to TRBD2. V was pared by 1 base and J by 2 bases, with 3 bases of the junction left unmatched. The CDR3 consists of 15 residues. The germline CDR1 and CDR2 sequences are MNHEY and SMNVEV (reference sequence). The CDR3 here is CASSLLGRDTDTQYF. CDR3 coding DNA: TGTGCCAGCAGTTTATTGGGGAGGGACACAGATACGCAGTATTTT.

The genes are TRBV9 and TRBJ2-5; 9 bases fit TRBD2. Germline V gene sequence: CDR1 SGDLS, CDR2 YYNGEE. V lost 4 bases to trimming and J lost 5 bases; unmatched junction nucleotides: 9. CDR3 length equals 15 residues. The CDR3 DNA reads TGTGCCAGCAGCATCAGCGGGGGGCCCTGGGAGACCCAGTACTTC. It codes for CASSISGGPWETQYF.

The gene calls are TRBV7-6 and TRBJ2-2, with D unclear. The CDR3 is 15 amino acids. The V end lost 4 bases, the J end lost 1 base, and 10 bases lay between the germline ends. The V gene's germline CDR1 is SGHVS and CDR2 FNYEAQ. The CDR3 protein is CASSSLFGNTGELFF. Here the CDR3 DNA reads TGTGCCAGCAGCTCGCTGTTCGGGAACACCGGGGAGCTGTTTTTT.

This chain connects TRBV25-1 to TRBJ2-7; D might be TRBD2 (5 bases). V lost 3 bases and J 0 bases, leaving 15 bases between the germline ends. The CDR3 length is 16 residues. Germline V gene data show CDR1 as MGHDK and CDR2 as SYGVNS. The CDR3 protein is CASSDPGSVTSYEQYF. The CDR3 DNA reads TGTGCCAGCAGTGATCCTGGGAGCGTAACCTCCTACGAGCAGTACTTC.

This chain joins TRBV7-3 and TRBJ2-3, with D perhaps TRBD2 (5 bases). Germline V gene data show CDR1 as SGHTA and CDR2 as FQGTGA. The germline V and J ends were trimmed by 1 base and 0 bases, with 5 bases remaining between them. This CDR3 region has 14 residues. The CDR3 DNA reads as TGTGCCAGCAGCTTAAGGACTAGCACAGATACGCAGTATTTT. Protein: CASSLRTSTDTQYF.

The chain links TRBV5-1 to TRBJ2-1, with D maybe TRBD1 (5 bases). V lost 5 bases to trimming and J lost 0 bases, with 9 bases between them. Germline CDR1 and CDR2: SGHRS and YFSETQ. There are 14 residues in the CDR3. The CDR3 sequence is CASRRQSSYNEQFF. In DNA form, the CDR3 reads TGCGCCAGCAGACGACAGAGCTCCTACAATGAGCAGTTCTTC.

The chain is built from TRBV5-8 and TRBJ2-7; 7 bases are a match to TRBD2. This CDR3 spans 13 amino acids. The germline gives CDR1 SGHTS, CDR2 YDEGEE. V shed 0 bases and J 5 bases; nucleotides not matched to a gene: 2. CDR3 coding DNA: TGTGCCAGCAGCTTGGTTCTAGCGGACGAGCAGTACTTC. Its protein product is CASSLVLADEQYF.